Listed below are T cell receptor beta chains from one sample, sequenced in a study of OX40 agonist ivuxolimab in advanced cancers. Sequencing was performed with immunoSEQ multiplex PCR; in TCRdb, only in-frame clones are kept and a portion is missing. Of about 100,000 clones in the sample, 80% to 95% are singletons; the top ten hold about 1.5%. The sample in question was CD4+ or CD8+ T cells sorted from blood, obtained in a trial of the OX40 agonist ivuxolimab. The receptor source for this set is an adult with an advanced solid tumor such as melanoma, head and neck, liver or kidney cancer. CDR3s include the opening cysteine and the closing phenylalanine or tryptophan. The D gene is left open where the match is weak. Not all rows give a size; the values are once, few, many and, for expanded clones, a class.

j_call d_call v_call clone_size cdr3_nt cdr3_aa
TRBJ2-5 NA TRBV19 NA TGTGCCAGTAGTCCACGGGCGACGGAGACCCAGTACTTC CASSPRATETQYF
TRBJ2-7 TRBD2 TRBV4-3 NA TGCGCCAGCAGCCAATTAGCGGGGCGGTCATACGAGCAGTACTTC CASSQLAGRSYEQYF
TRBJ2-7 NA TRBV2 few TGTGCCAGTGGGAGACAGGAGATCAGCGAGCAGTACTTC CASGRQEISEQYF
TRBJ2-5 NA TRBV12-2 NA TGCGCAAGTCGCTCCCGGACTAGCGGGAGGGCTGGGGGGGAGACCCAGTACTTC CASRSRTSGRAGGETQYF
TRBJ1-6 NA TRBV11-2 NA TGTGCCAGCAGCTTAGTTGGTGGCAGCATGTATAATTCACCCCTCCACTTT CASSLVGGSMYNSPLHF
TRBJ1-2 NA TRBV11-2 NA TGTGCCAGCAGCCCCGGGACCCGTGCCTATGGCTACACCTTC CASSPGTRAYGYTF
TRBJ1-2 NA TRBV18 once TGTGCCAGCTCACCACCGGCCAGTCCCTATGGCTACACCTTC CASSPPASPYGYTF
TRBJ1-4 TRBD1 TRBV2 NA TGTGCCAGCCTAGAGGACAGGGCTGCTGAAAAACTGTTTTTT CASLEDRAAEKLFF
TRBJ2-7 NA TRBV14 NA TGTGCCAGCAGCCAAGGGACCCCAAGGAGCTCCTACGAGCAGTACTTC CASSQGTPRSSYEQYF
TRBJ2-3 TRBD2 TRBV5-6 NA TGTGCCAGCAGCTCGTTGAGCGGGAGAGGAACAGATACGCAGTATTTT CASSSLSGRGTDTQYF
TRBJ2-5 NA TRBV5-4 NA TGTGCCAGCAGGGGACAAGAAGAGACCCAGTACTTC CASRGQEETQYF
TRBJ2-1 NA TRBV5-6 once TGTGCCAGCAGCGGCGTACTAGCTCCCTTTTACAATGAGCAGTTCTTC CASSGVLAPFYNEQFF
TRBJ2-6 NA TRBV2 NA TGTGCCAGCCTGTGGCCAGCCTTATCTGGGGCCAACGTCCTGACTTTC CASLWPALSGANVLTF
TRBJ2-4 TRBD2 TRBV11-3 NA TGTGCCAGCAGCTTATCTAGCGGGACAAACATTCAGTACTTC CASSLSSGTNIQYF
TRBJ2-6 NA TRBV4-3 NA TGCGCCAGCAGCCAGACAGCTAGCTCTGGGGCCAACGTCCTGACTTTC CASSQTASSGANVLTF
TRBJ2-7 TRBD1 TRBV7-9 NA TGTGCCAGCAGCTTGGGGACAGGGTTCTACGAGCAGTACTTC CASSLGTGFYEQYF
TRBJ2-3 NA TRBV5-5 NA TGTGCCAGCAGCTGGCGACAGATTAACACAGATACGCAGTATTTT CASSWRQINTDTQYF
TRBJ1-5 NA TRBV7-9 NA TGTGCCAGCAGCTCACAGGGCGGTCGCAATCAGCCCCAGCATTTT CASSSQGGRNQPQHF
TRBJ2-7 TRBD2 TRBV5-1 NA TGCGCCAGCAGCTTCGGACTAGCGGCCTATATCTCCTACGAGCAGTACTTC CASSFGLAAYISYEQYF
TRBJ2-3 TRBD2 TRBV29-1 NA TGCAGCGCTTCAAGGACTAGAACAGATACGCAGTATTTT CSASRTRTDTQYF
TRBJ2-7 TRBD2 TRBV27 NA TGTGCCAGCAGTTTACTTAGCGGGGACTACGAGCAGTACTTC CASSLLSGDYEQYF
TRBJ1-4 NA TRBV10-2 NA TGCGCCAGCAGTGAAGGACAGTTTGAAAAACTGTTTTTT CASSEGQFEKLFF
TRBJ1-2 TRBD1 TRBV6-1 NA TGTGCCAGCAGTGAGACGGGACAGGGGCACTATGGCTACACCTTC CASSETGQGHYGYTF
TRBJ2-3 NA TRBV18 NA TGTGCCAGCTCACCGGGGTCCGGAGGGGGAGATACGCAGTATTTT CASSPGSGGGDTQYF
TRBJ1-2 NA TRBV5-1 NA TGCGCCAGCAGCTTGGTTTTGGGTGAGGACTATGGCTACACCTTC CASSLVLGEDYGYTF
TRBJ2-1 NA TRBV7-9 NA TGTGCCAGCAGCTTGACTAGCTCCTACAATGAGCAGTTCTTC CASSLTSSYNEQFF
TRBJ2-5 NA TRBV6-5 NA TGTGCCAGCAGTCTCCGGAGCGAGTACCAAGAGACCCAGTACTTC CASSLRSEYQETQYF
TRBJ2-5 TRBD1 TRBV9 NA TGTGCCAGCAGCTTACAAGGGACAGGGGGTCAAGAGACCCAGTACTTC CASSLQGTGGQETQYF
TRBJ2-7 NA TRBV27 NA TGTGCCAGCAGTTTAGCGGGACGGATCTACGAGCAGTACTTC CASSLAGRIYEQYF
TRBJ2-6 NA TRBV5-1 NA TGCGCCAGCAGCTTGTTAGGGTCGGCCGGGGCCAACGTCCTGACTTTC CASSLLGSAGANVLTF
TRBJ1-1 NA TRBV5-8 NA TGTGCCAGCCCCTCCCGGGTGCAAGAAGCTTTCTTT CASPSRVQEAFF
TRBJ2-3 NA TRBV5-1 NA TGCGCCAGCAGCCGGAGGCTAGCAGATACGCAGTATTTT CASSRRLADTQYF
TRBJ2-5 TRBD2 TRBV11-3 NA TGTGCCAGCAGCTCCGGGACTAGCGGGAGGGAGACCCAGTACTTC CASSSGTSGRETQYF
TRBJ2-5 NA TRBV10-3 NA TGTGCCATCAGTGAGTCGAGAGGGGACCAGACCCAGTACTTC CAISESRGDQTQYF
TRBJ2-1 TRBD2 TRBV9 NA TGTGCCAGCAGCGTAGACCACGGGAGGGCCCGGTTCTTC CASSVDHGRARFF
TRBJ2-2 NA TRBV6-5 NA TGTGCCAGCAACCGGGGCGGCTTGAACACCGGGGAGCTGTTTTTT CASNRGGLNTGELFF
TRBJ2-5 TRBD2 TRBV5-8 NA TGTGCCAGCAGCTTGGAGTTCCTAGCGGGAGTACCAGAGACCCAGTACTTC CASSLEFLAGVPETQYF